This T cell receptor (beta chain) was sequenced during a study of blood T cells in healthy people across ages. The second PCR ran about 6 to 11 cycles with a sample-barcoded 5' primer and J-beta primers. The authors tagged each cDNA molecule using a template-switch adaptor with 12 random nucleotides. MiXCR was run by TCRdb on the 5' RACE reads, yielding one entry per CDR3 protein. The table records around 800,000 distinct CDR3 sequences, around 43% of them present only once. Germline V gives CDR1 SGHAT, CDR2 FQNNGV. This CDR3 is built from 15 residues. V lost 1 base and J 5 bases, leaving 15 bases between the germline ends.

This TCR derives from a man aged 55 to 69 in good health. Material for sequencing was blood. The chain uses TRBV11-2 and TRBJ2-7; D not certain. CDR3 loop: CASSLVSGRVHEQYF. The CDR3, as DNA: TGTGCCAGCAGCTTAGTGTCTGGTCGGGTCCACGAGCAGTACTTC.